Presented here are 11 T cell receptor beta chains from one specimen sequenced in a study of technical replicates of blood from a handful of donors. Sequencing used immunoSEQ multiplex PCR; TCRdb keeps in-frame clones, though not all of them. The data hold about 82,000 clones, with 85% to 95% observed a single time. Sequencing was carried out using T cells isolated from PBMCs. Receptor source: a human donor in good health.

The CDR3 DNA reads as TGTGCCAGTCAGGGGGGCCTGACGCAGTATTTT. Encoded protein: CASQGGLTQYF. V is TRBV11-3 and J is TRBJ2-3; TRBD1 might be the D (7 bases). The ends were cut back, 9 bases at V and 9 bases at J, with 13 bases in the middle. Germline lookup yields CDR1 SGHNT and CDR2 YENEEA. This CDR3 has 11 residues.

The chain links TRBV11-2 to TRBJ2-1; D may be TRBD1 (5 bases). Trimming removed 0 bases from V and 10 bases from J, with 7 bases in between. Germline V gives CDR1 SGHAT, CDR2 FQNNGV. This CDR3 comprises 12 residues. This chain's CDR3 is CASSLDRGEQFF. DNA of the CDR3: TGTGCCAGCAGCTTAGATAGGGGCGAGCAGTTCTTC.

DNA for the CDR3: TGTGCCAGCAGTTACGGCCAGGGGCCTGAAGCTTTCTTT. This encodes CASSYGQGPEAFF. V and J are TRBV6-6 and TRBJ1-1; perhaps TRBD1 as D (6 bases). The CDR3 spans 13 residues. The V gene's germline CDR1 is MNHNY and CDR2 SVGAGI (reference sequence). V lost 2 bases to trimming and J lost 6 bases, with 10 bases between them.

This chain connects TRBV28 to TRBJ1-1; D is possibly TRBD1 (5 bases). The CDR3 runs to 14 residues. Germline V gene lookup returns CDR1 MDHEN and CDR2 SYDVKM. The germline V and J ends were trimmed by 3 bases and 4 bases, with 12 bases remaining between them. Here the CDR3 reads CASSFRGAFTEAFF. Here the CDR3 DNA reads TGTGCCAGCAGTTTCCGCGGGGCCTTCACTGAAGCTTTCTTT.

The V and J genes are TRBV7-3 and TRBJ1-6; D possibly corresponds to TRBD1 (5 bases). This CDR3 spans 15 amino acids. V dropped 4 bases and J dropped 9 bases, with 16 bases sitting between them. Germline V lookup: CDR1 SGHTA, CDR2 FQGTGA. In nucleotides, the CDR3 is TGTGCCAGCAGCTATAGTGGGGGGTTTGTTTCACCCCTCCACTTT. Its protein product is CASSYSGGFVSPLHF.

The rearrangement uses TRBV28 and TRBJ2-7, with D unresolved. Germline CDR1 is MDHEN and CDR2 is SYDVKM. The CDR3 has 16 amino acids. V was clipped by 7 bases and J by 5 bases, with 24 bases between them. This CDR3 is CASTPMTFGSNHEQYF. CDR3 bases: TGTGCCAGCACTCCGATGACCTTCGGGTCCAACCACGAGCAGTACTTC.

The rearrangement joins TRBV10-1 to TRBJ2-5, with D possibly being TRBD2 (5 bases). The germline gives CDR1 WNHNN, CDR2 SYGVQD (reference sequence). The CDR3 has 13 residues. Between the trimmed V and J ends, which lost 4 bases and 5 bases, there was a span of 11 bases. CDR3 nucleotides: TGCGCCAGCAGTGCCGGGGTCGGGGAGACCCAGTACTTC. Protein sequence: CASSAGVGETQYF.

The chain uses TRBV10-2 and TRBJ2-1; 8 bases map to TRBD1. This CDR3 is built from 14 residues. The V and J ends lost 8 bases and 3 bases, in that order; junction bases with no gene match: 6. Germline CDR1 is WSHSY and CDR2 is SAAADI. CDR3 sequence reads: CASVGTGDYNEQFF. CDR3 bases: TGCGCCAGCGTGGGGACAGGAGACTACAATGAGCAGTTCTTC.

The chain uses TRBV21-1 and TRBJ1-1; the table's D call, TRBD1, has no DNA check behind it. TRBV21-1 is an annotated pseudogene. This CDR3 comprises 18 residues. The CDR3 region is CASSANQLLGQGRSEAFF. CDR3 DNA sequence: TGTGCCAGCAGCGCAAACCAATTACTGGGACAGGGTAGGAGTGAAGCTTTCTTT.

This clone showed up just a few times. V usage is TRBV4-2 and J usage is TRBJ2-6; D is perhaps TRBD2 (5 bases). The CDR3 has 20 amino acids. Germline V CDR1 and CDR2: LGHNA, YNFKEQ. V was shortened by 0 bases and J by 0 bases, with 18 bases between the two germline ends. The CDR3 is CASSQEIITRGFSGANVLTF. CDR3 DNA sequence: TGTGCCAGCAGCCAAGAGATCATCACTCGAGGGTTCTCTGGGGCCAACGTCCTGACTTTC.

The chain is built from TRBV30 and TRBJ1-6; D gene ambiguous. Trimming shortened V by 0 bases and J by 5 bases, and 5 bases separated the two germline ends. The CDR3 is 13 amino acids. Looked up from germline, CDR1 is GTSNPN and CDR2 is SVGIG (reference sequence). The CDR3, as DNA: TGTGCCTGGAGTGTCGTTGATAATTCACCCCTCCACTTT. Translating gives CAWSVVDNSPLHF.